The 11 T cell receptor beta chains below were found in one sample sequenced in a study of cytomegalovirus exposure and HLA in healthy donors. The PCR ran on 60 Vbeta and 13 Jbeta primers. Using immunoSEQ multiplex PCR, the repertoire was profiled, and TCRdb retains in-frame clones only, with some absent. The sample has a few hundred thousand clones; more than 60% are singletons. Sequenced: PBMCs. Source of these receptors: a woman aged 25 to 39 in good health and CMV-seronegative.

The CDR3 spells CASSFWRESDTGELFF. CDR3 coding DNA: TGTGCCAGCAGCTTTTGGCGGGAGTCGGACACCGGGGAGCTGTTTTTT. The genes are TRBV11-2 and TRBJ2-2; 7 nucleotides align to TRBD2. The germline V gene has CDR1 SGHAT and CDR2 FQNNGV. J gave up 3 bases and V 3 bases, and 7 bases lay outside the gene matches. The CDR3 runs 16 residues.

The rearrangement links TRBV2 to TRBJ2-1; 8 bases align to TRBD2. V dropped 0 bases and J dropped 2; count of bases not matched to a gene: 27. The CDR3 runs 24 residues. The V gene's germline CDR1 is SNHLY and CDR2 FYNNEI. CDR3 nucleotides: TGTGCCAGCAGTGAAGCGCTGAAGGGGCGGTCTAGCGGGTCAAATTACATAGCCTACAATGAGCAGTTCTTC. The encoded protein is CASSEALKGRSSGSNYIAYNEQFF.

The rearrangement links TRBV2 to TRBJ2-5; 7 positions match TRBD1. The CDR3 sequence is 14 residues long. V lost 8 bases, J lost 2 bases, and 8 bases stayed unmatched. Per the germline V gene, CDR1 is SNHLY and CDR2 is FYNNEI. The CDR3 DNA is TGTGCCAGCTCATCAGAGGGGGCACAAGAGACCCAGTACTTC. It is translated as CASSSEGAQETQYF.

CDR3 amino acids: CASSRQGAREEKLFF. The CDR3 DNA follows: TGCGCCAGCAGCCGACAGGGGGCGAGGGAAGAAAAACTGTTTTTT. This chain connects TRBV5-1 to TRBJ1-4; the match to TRBD1 covers 10 bases. CDR1 and CDR2 from the germline V gene are SGHRS and YFSETQ. The CDR3 has 15 amino acids. V dropped 4 bases and J dropped 8; count of bases not matched to a gene: 8.

The rearrangement joins TRBV5-8 to TRBJ2-1, with D possibly being TRBD2 (7 bases). The V end lost 6 bases, the J end lost 2 bases, and 15 bases lay between the germline ends. The CDR3 length is 15 residues. Germline V CDR1 and CDR2: SGHTS, YDEGEE. The CDR3 nucleotides are TGTGCCAGCACCCGGGGGGCCAGCACCTACAATGAGCAGTTCTTC. Its protein is CASTRGASTYNEQFF.

This clone was seen more than once but under ten times. The rearrangement links TRBV7-2 to TRBJ1-1; the D gene is possibly TRBD1 (6 bases). Looked up from germline, CDR1 is SGHTA and CDR2 is FQGNSA. The CDR3 sequence is 14 residues long. Trimming took 1 base from V and 6 from J, leaving 12 bases between them. The CDR3 DNA sequence: TGTGCCAGCAGCTTAGGGTCGGCAGGGGCTGAAGCTTTCTTT. Protein: CASSLGSAGAEAFF.

The genes are TRBV6-5 and TRBJ1-2; D call uncertain. CDR1 and CDR2 from the germline V gene are MNHEY and SVGAGI. The CDR3 contains 13 residues. Trimming removed 7 bases at V and 4 bases at J, with 13 bases between. CDR3 nucleotides: TGTGCCAGCACCGCGGGAGAACTCTATGGCTACACCTTC. This sequence encodes CASTAGELYGYTF.

V gene TRBV29-1 combines with J gene TRBJ2-5; perhaps TRBD2 as D (5 bases). Germline lookup yields CDR1 SQVTM and CDR2 ANQGSEA. Trimming cost V 5 bases and J 1 base, with 11 bases left between them. The CDR3 is 13 amino acids. CDR3 amino acids: CSVYRGSQETQYF. The DNA of the CDR3 is TGCAGCGTTTATCGGGGTTCCCAAGAGACCCAGTACTTC.

There are a few counts of this clone. The chain combines TRBV7-9 with TRBJ1-2; 7 bases map to TRBD1. CDR1 SEHNR and CDR2 FQNEAQ come from the germline V gene (reference sequence). J lost 3 bases, V lost 1 base, and 5 bases had no gene match. The CDR3 runs to 15 residues. CDR3 in DNA: TGTGCCAGCAGCTTAGAGGGGGCGGGTCACTATGGCTACACCTTC. Translation: CASSLEGAGHYGYTF.

This clone was seen once. The chain carries TRBV7-9 and TRBJ1-1; the match to TRBD1 covers 7 bases. The germline CDR1 and CDR2 sequences are SEHNR and FQNEAQ (reference sequence). This CDR3 is 16 amino acids long. Unmatched junction bases numbered 9, after V lost 4 bases and J lost 1 base. The CDR3 nucleotides read TGTGCCAGCAGCTCGCCTAGACAGGGTTGGAACACTGAAGCTTTCTTT. It translates to CASSSPRQGWNTEAFF. The whole variable domain, filled in from reference TRBV7-9 and TRBJ1-1, reads DTGVSQNPRHKITKRGQNVTFRCDPISEHNRLYWYRQTLGQGPEFLTYFQNEAQLEKSRLLSDRFSAERPKGSFSTLEIQRTEQGDSAMYLCASSSPRQGWNTEAFFGQGTRLTVV.

This clone was seen a handful of times. The chain has TRBV7-8 and TRBJ1-1; a weak D match, TRBD1 (5 bases). V was cut by 2 bases and J by 0 bases, with 13 bases left in between. This CDR3 contains 16 residues. Germline V CDR1 and CDR2: SGHVS, FQNEAQ. The CDR3 region is CASSLMGQALNTEAFF. CDR3 sequence (DNA): TGTGCCAGCAGCTTAATGGGGCAGGCCCTGAACACTGAAGCTTTCTTT.